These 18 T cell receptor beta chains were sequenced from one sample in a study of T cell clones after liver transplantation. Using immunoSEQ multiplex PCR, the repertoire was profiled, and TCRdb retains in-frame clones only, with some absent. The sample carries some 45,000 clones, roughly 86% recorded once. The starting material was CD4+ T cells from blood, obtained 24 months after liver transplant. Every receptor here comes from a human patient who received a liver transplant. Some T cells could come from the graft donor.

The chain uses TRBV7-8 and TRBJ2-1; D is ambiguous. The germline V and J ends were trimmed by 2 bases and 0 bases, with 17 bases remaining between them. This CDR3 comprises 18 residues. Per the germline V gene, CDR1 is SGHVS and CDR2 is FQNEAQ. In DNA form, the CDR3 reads TGTGCCAGCAGCTTAACTTCTATGACGCTCGGCTCCTACAATGAGCAGTTCTTC. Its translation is CASSLTSMTLGSYNEQFF.

CDR3 DNA: TGTGCCAGCAGTGATCGACAGGGGGGGCACTATGGCTACACCTTC. Protein product: CASSDRQGGHYGYTF. The gene calls are TRBV6-1 and TRBJ1-2; TRBD1 matches at 9 bases. CDR1 is MNHNS, CDR2 SASEGT, per germline. After removal of 3 bases from V and 3 bases from J, the junction contained 5 bases not matched to a gene. The CDR3 is 15 amino acids.

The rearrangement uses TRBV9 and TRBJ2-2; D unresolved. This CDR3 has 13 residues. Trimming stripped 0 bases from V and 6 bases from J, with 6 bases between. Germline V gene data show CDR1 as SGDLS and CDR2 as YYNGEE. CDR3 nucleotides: TGTGCCAGCAGCGTAGTATTATCCGGGGAGCTGTTTTTT. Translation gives CASSVVLSGELFF.

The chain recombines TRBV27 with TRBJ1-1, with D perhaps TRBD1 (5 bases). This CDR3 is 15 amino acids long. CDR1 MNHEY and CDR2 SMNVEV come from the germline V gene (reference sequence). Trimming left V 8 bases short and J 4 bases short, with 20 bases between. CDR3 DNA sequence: TGTGCCAGCCGGACTCCGGGACGGCGGGTCACTGAAGCTTTCTTT. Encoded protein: CASRTPGRRVTEAFF.

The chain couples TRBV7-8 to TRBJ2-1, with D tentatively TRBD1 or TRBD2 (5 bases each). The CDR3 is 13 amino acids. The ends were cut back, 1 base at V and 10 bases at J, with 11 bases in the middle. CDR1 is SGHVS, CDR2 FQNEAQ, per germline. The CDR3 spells CASSLGDRWEQFF. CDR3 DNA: TGTGCCAGCAGCTTAGGGGACCGGTGGGAGCAGTTCTTC.

The CDR3 DNA follows: TGCGCCAGCAGCTTTCGGGGGACCACTGAAGCTTTCTTT. The encoded protein is CASSFRGTTEAFF. The chain links TRBV5-1 to TRBJ1-1; maybe TRBD1 (5 bases). The CDR3 loop spans 13 amino acids. Germline-derived CDR1 and CDR2 are SGHRS and YFSETQ. The V end lost 2 bases, the J end lost 4 bases, and 9 bases lay between the germline ends.

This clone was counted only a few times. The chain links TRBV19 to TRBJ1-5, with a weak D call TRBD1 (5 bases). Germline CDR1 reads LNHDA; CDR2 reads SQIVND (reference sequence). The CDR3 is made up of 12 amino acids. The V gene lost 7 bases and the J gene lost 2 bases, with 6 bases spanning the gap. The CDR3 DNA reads TGTGCCAGTACACAGGGCAATCAGCCCCAGCATTTT. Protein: CASTQGNQPQHF.

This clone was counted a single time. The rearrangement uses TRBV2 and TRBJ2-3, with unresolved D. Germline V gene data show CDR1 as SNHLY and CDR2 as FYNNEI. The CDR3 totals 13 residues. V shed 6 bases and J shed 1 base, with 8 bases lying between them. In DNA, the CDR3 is TGTGCCAGCAGAGCCGACGGCACAGATACGCAGTATTTT. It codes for CASRADGTDTQYF.

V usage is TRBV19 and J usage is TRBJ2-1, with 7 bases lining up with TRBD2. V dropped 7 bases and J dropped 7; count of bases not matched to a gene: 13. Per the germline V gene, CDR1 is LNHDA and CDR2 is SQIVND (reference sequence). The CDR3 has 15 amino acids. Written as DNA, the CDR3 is TGTGCCAGTAATTTGAATGGCGGGAGCCTTAATGAGCAGTTCTTC. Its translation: CASNLNGGSLNEQFF.

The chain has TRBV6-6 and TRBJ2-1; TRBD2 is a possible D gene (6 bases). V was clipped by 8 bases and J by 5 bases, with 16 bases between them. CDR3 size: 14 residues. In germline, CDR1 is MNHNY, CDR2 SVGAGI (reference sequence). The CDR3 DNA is TGTGCCAGCTCGTTGGCGGGACCCCACAATGAGCAGTTCTTC. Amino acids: CASSLAGPHNEQFF.

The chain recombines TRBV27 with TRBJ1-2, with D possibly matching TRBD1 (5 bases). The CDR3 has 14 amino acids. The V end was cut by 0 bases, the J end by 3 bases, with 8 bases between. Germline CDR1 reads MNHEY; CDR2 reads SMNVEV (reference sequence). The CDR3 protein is CASSLSGDYYGYTF. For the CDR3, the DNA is TGTGCCAGCAGTTTATCGGGGGATTACTATGGCTACACCTTC.

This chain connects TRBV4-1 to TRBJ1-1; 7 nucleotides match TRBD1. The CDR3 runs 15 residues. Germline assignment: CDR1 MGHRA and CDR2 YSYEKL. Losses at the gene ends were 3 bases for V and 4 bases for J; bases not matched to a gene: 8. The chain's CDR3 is CASSHADRVGTEAFF. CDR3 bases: TGCGCCAGCAGCCACGCTGACAGGGTGGGCACTGAAGCTTTCTTT.

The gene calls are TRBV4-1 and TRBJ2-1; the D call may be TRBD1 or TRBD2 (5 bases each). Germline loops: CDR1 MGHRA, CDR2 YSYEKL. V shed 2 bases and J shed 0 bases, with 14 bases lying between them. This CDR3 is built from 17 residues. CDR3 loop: CASSQHSGTTSYNEQFF. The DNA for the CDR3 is TGCGCCAGCAGCCAACATTCGGGGACGACCTCCTACAATGAGCAGTTCTTC.

The CDR3, as DNA: TGTGCCAGCAGCTTAGCGTCAGGGACAGAGACCCAGTACTTC. Its protein product is CASSLASGTETQYF. This sequence joins TRBV7-6 and TRBJ2-5; D tentatively fits TRBD1 or TRBD2 (5 bases each). CDR1 and CDR2 from the germline V gene are SGHVS and FNYEAQ. The ends were cut back, 0 bases at V and 4 bases at J, with 9 bases in the middle. The CDR3 is made up of 14 amino acids. Full variable domain (remainder filled in from reference TRBV7-6 and TRBJ2-5): GAGVSQSPRYKVTKRGQDVALRCDPISGHVSLYWYRQALGQGPEFLTYFNYEAQQDKSGLPNDRFSAERPEGSISTLTIQRTEQRDSAMYRCASSLASGTETQYFGPGTRLLVL.

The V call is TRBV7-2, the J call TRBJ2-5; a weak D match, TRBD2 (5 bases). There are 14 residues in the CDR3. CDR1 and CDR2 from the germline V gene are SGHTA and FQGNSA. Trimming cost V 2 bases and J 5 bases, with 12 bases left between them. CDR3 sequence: CASSLLGSGETQYF. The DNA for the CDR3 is TGTGCCAGCAGCTTATTGGGGAGTGGGGAGACCCAGTACTTC.

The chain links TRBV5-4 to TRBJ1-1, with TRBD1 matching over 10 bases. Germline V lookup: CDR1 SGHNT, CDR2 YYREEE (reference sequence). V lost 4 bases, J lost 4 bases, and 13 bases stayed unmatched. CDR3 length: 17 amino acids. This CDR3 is CASSPWTGGNMGTEAFF. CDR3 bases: TGTGCCAGCAGCCCCTGGACAGGGGGAAACATGGGCACTGAAGCTTTCTTT. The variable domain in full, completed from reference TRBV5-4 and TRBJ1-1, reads ETGVTQSPTHLIKTRGQQVTLRCSSQSGHNTVSWYQQALGQGPQFIFQYYREEENGRGNFPPRFSGLQFPNYSSELNVNALELDDSALYLCASSPWTGGNMGTEAFFGQGTRLTVV.

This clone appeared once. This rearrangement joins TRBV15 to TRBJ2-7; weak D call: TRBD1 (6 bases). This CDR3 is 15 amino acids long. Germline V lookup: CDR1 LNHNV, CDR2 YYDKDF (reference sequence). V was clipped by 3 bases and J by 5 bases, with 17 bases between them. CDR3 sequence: CATSRTKNTGHEQYF. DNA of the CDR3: TGTGCCACCAGCAGGACGAAAAACACAGGGCACGAGCAGTACTTC.

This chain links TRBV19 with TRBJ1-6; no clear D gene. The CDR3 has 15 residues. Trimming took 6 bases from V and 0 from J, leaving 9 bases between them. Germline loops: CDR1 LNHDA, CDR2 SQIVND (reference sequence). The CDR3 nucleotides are TGTGCCAGTAGCCCGAGAAGCTCCTATAATTCACCCCTCCACTTT. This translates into CASSPRSSYNSPLHF.